This TCR beta chain came from a study of glioma-infiltrating T cells after dendritic cell vaccination. Across the study: The vaccine used monocyte-derived dendritic cells pulsed overnight with autologous tumor lysate.

Germline V gene data show CDR1 as SNHLY and CDR2 as FYNNEI. The CDR3 covers 14 residues. J gave up 1 base and V 10 bases, and 5 bases lay outside the gene matches. TCRdb's table, derived via immunoSEQ multiplex PCR, lists solely in-frame clones and lacks some. Of more than 100,000 clones in the sample, roughly four fifths were seen once. This clonotype was sampled from a human donor with glioblastoma. V is TRBV2 and J is TRBJ2-1; TRBD2 agrees at 9 bases. Sequenced here: blood, sampled before dendritic cell vaccination. In nucleotides, the CDR3 is TGTGCCACTAGAAGCGGGGGGTCCTACAATGAGCAGTTCTTC. It is translated as CATRSGGSYNEQFF.